The 29 T cell receptor beta chains in this list originate from one sample, sequenced in a study of blood T cell repertoires in COVID-19. The method was immunoSEQ multiplex PCR; TCRdb's version includes in-frame clones alone and lacks a portion of them. The sample lists about 70,000 clones; roughly 80% were seen once. The sample comprised peripheral blood. Every receptor here comes from an older woman with acute or convalescent COVID-19.

The chain has TRBV19 and TRBJ2-2; TRBD2 is a possible D gene (6 bases). Germline V gene data show CDR1 as LNHDA and CDR2 as SQIVND (reference sequence). Trimming left V 6 bases short and J 4 bases short, with 12 bases between. The CDR3 has 14 amino acids. CDR3 loop: CASREARGTGELFF. The CDR3 bases are TGTGCCAGTAGGGAAGCGCGGGGCACCGGGGAGCTGTTTTTT.

This sequence joins TRBV12-3 or TRBV12-4 and TRBJ1-2, with a possible D match to TRBD1 (5 bases). The CDR3 is 13 residues long. V was trimmed by 6 bases and J by 6 bases, leaving 14 bases between them. The CDR3 DNA is TGTGCCAGCAGCCGAAGGGGTATTGATGGCTACACCTTC. This gives the protein CASSRRGIDGYTF.

V and J are TRBV19 and TRBJ2-2; D possibly corresponds to TRBD2 (6 bases). Trimming pared 10 bases from V and 4 bases from J, leaving 13 bases between. In germline, CDR1 is LNHDA, CDR2 SQIVND (reference sequence). There are 13 residues in the CDR3. CDR3 residues: CATRGRTTGELFF. The CDR3 nucleotides read TGTGCCACCCGGGGGAGGACCACCGGGGAGCTGTTTTTT.

The rearrangement joins TRBV14 to TRBJ1-2; D is possibly TRBD1 (5 bases). The CDR3 loop spans 14 amino acids. V was clipped by 4 bases and J by 4 bases, with 13 bases between them. Germline V gene sequence: CDR1 SGHDN, CDR2 FVKESK. The CDR3 loop is CASSPQTAIYGYTF. CDR3 bases: TGTGCCAGCAGCCCTCAGACAGCAATCTATGGCTACACCTTC.

The sample holds one count of this clone. The V gene is TRBV5-6, the J gene TRBJ2-2, with D perhaps matching TRBD1 (5 bases). Germline V gene sequence: CDR1 SGHDT, CDR2 YYEEEE. CDR3 length: 17 amino acids. Deletions cut 0 bases from V and 1 base from J, with 13 bases between. The CDR3 loop reads CASSLEVGQGNTGELFF. CDR3 DNA: TGTGCCAGCAGCTTGGAGGTTGGGCAGGGGAACACCGGGGAGCTGTTTTTT.

This clone was counted a few times. The chain carries TRBV7-3 and TRBJ2-7, with a possible D match to TRBD2 (5 bases). V dropped 4 bases and J dropped 9 bases, with 16 bases sitting between them. The CDR3 has 13 residues. CDR1 SGHTA and CDR2 FQGTGA come from the germline V gene. The CDR3 spells CASSSGTGNGQYF. CDR3 coding DNA: TGTGCCAGCAGCTCTGGTACCGGGAACGGGCAGTACTTC.

The rearrangement links TRBV2 to TRBJ1-2; TRBD1 agrees at 7 bases. Looked up from germline, CDR1 is SNHLY and CDR2 is FYNNEI. Losses at the gene ends were 0 bases for V and 6 bases for J; bases not matched to a gene: 7. This CDR3 has 15 amino acids. The CDR3 region is CASSEAGTAKNGYTF. In DNA form, the CDR3 reads TGTGCCAGCAGTGAAGCGGGGACAGCAAAGAATGGCTACACCTTC.

J is TRBJ1-1 and V is TRBV12-3 or TRBV12-4; TRBD1 aligns across 7 bases. This CDR3 has 12 residues. J gave up 5 bases and V 9 bases, and 6 bases lay outside the gene matches. The CDR3 nucleotides are TGTGCCAGTAGAGGGGGCAGAACTGAAGCTTTCTTT. It is translated as CASRGGRTEAFF.

The chain couples TRBV4-1 to TRBJ1-6; 7 bases line up with TRBD1. Germline V CDR1 and CDR2: MGHRA, YSYEKL. The CDR3 spans 15 residues. Trimming at V came to 3 bases and at J to 3 bases, leaving 2 bases not matched to a gene. CDR3 amino acids: CASSQGDSYNSPLHF. The DNA for the CDR3 is TGCGCCAGCAGCCAGGGGGACAGCTATAATTCACCCCTCCACTTT.

This chain joins TRBV2 and TRBJ2-1; TRBD1 aligns across 11 bases. Germline V gives CDR1 SNHLY, CDR2 FYNNEI. The CDR3 runs to 16 residues. The V segment lost 6 bases and the J segment 3 bases; nucleotides outside the gene matches: 7. The CDR3: CASRDRDRGIYNEQFF. CDR3 bases: TGTGCCAGCAGGGATCGGGACAGGGGGATCTACAATGAGCAGTTCTTC. The full variable domain, rest sourced from reference TRBV2 and TRBJ2-1, is EPEVTQTPSHQVTQMGQEVILRCVPISNHLYFYWYRQILGQKVEFLVSFYNNEISEKSEIFDDQFSVERPDGSNFTLKIRSTKLEDSAMYFCASRDRDRGIYNEQFFGPGTRLTVL.

The rearrangement joins TRBV30 to TRBJ1-1, with 9 bases matching TRBD1. The germline gives CDR1 GTSNPN, CDR2 SVGIG (reference sequence). The CDR3 contains 12 residues. V was pared by 8 bases and J by 0 bases, with 1 base of the junction left unmatched. The CDR3 region has the DNA TGTGCCCGGGACAGGGTGAACACTGAAGCTTTCTTT. This sequence encodes CARDRVNTEAFF.

This clone showed up just a few times. The chain carries TRBV11-2 and TRBJ2-5; D may be TRBD1 (6 bases). V gave up 5 bases and J gave up 2 bases, with 18 bases separating them. The CDR3 is 16 amino acids. CDR1 and CDR2 from the germline V gene are SGHAT and FQNNGV. CDR3 region: CASSPYSGTLQETQYF. DNA of the CDR3: TGTGCCAGCAGCCCTTACTCCGGGACACTTCAAGAGACCCAGTACTTC.

The rearrangement joins TRBV15 to TRBJ1-5; D remains ambiguous. The V end was cut by 5 bases, the J end by 0 bases, with 11 bases between. CDR1 is LNHNV, CDR2 YYDKDF, per germline (reference sequence). The CDR3 runs to 15 residues. CDR3: CATSSRSFSNQPQHF. The CDR3 DNA reads TGTGCCACCAGCTCACGGTCCTTTAGCAATCAGCCCCAGCATTTT.

The rearrangement joins TRBV19 to TRBJ1-4; 7 positions match TRBD1. The V gene's germline CDR1 is LNHDA and CDR2 SQIVND (reference sequence). J gave up 0 bases and V 5 bases, and 9 bases lay outside the gene matches. There are 17 residues in the CDR3. The CDR3 DNA follows: TGTGCCAGTAGTTCCCCACGGGACAGTTCAACTAATGAAAAACTGTTTTTT. Translation: CASSSPRDSSTNEKLFF.

This rearrangement joins TRBV6-2 or TRBV6-3 to TRBJ1-2; TRBD1 matches 10 bases. The length of the CDR3 is 15 residues. V shed 1 base and J 2 bases; nucleotides not matched to a gene: 1. Germline V gene lookup returns CDR1 MNHEY and CDR2 SVGEGT. The CDR3 sequence: CASSYWGQGNYGYTF. The CDR3 nucleotides are TGTGCCAGCAGTTACTGGGGACAGGGGAACTATGGCTACACCTTC.

V and J are TRBV7-8 and TRBJ1-1; D perhaps matches TRBD1 (6 bases). Trimming took 1 base from V and 3 from J, leaving 9 bases between them. CDR1 is SGHVS and CDR2 is FQNEAQ in the germline V gene. The CDR3 length is 14 residues. CDR3 nucleotide sequence: TGTGCCAGCAGCTTAGTAGGGGGGGACACTGAAGCTTTCTTT. Translating it yields CASSLVGGDTEAFF.

V gene TRBV5-4 combines with J gene TRBJ2-1; 11 bases fit TRBD1. The length of the CDR3 is 15 residues. In germline, CDR1 is SGHNT, CDR2 YYREEE (reference sequence). V trimming: 5 bases; J trimming: 4 bases; junction bases outside the gene matches: 5. DNA for the CDR3: TGTGCCAGCAGTTCCGGGACAGGGGGTTACAATGAGCAGTTCTTC. As protein: CASSSGTGGYNEQFF.

The chain employs TRBV30 and TRBJ2-1; tentatively, D is TRBD2 (7 bases). CDR1 is GTSNPN and CDR2 is SVGIG in the germline V gene (reference sequence). This CDR3 has 14 amino acids. Trimming stripped 1 base from V and 6 bases from J, with 13 bases between. The CDR3 region has the DNA TGTGCCTGGAGTGGCTTAGGGGGGGCCAATGAGCAGTTCTTC. Translation: CAWSGLGGANEQFF.

J is TRBJ1-1 and V is TRBV18; 7 bases are a match to TRBD1. Unmatched junction bases numbered 8, after V lost 1 base and J lost 3 bases. Germline V lookup: CDR1 KGHSH, CDR2 LQKENI. This CDR3 comprises 16 residues. CDR3 sequence reads: CASSPRLNRGDTEAFF. In DNA, the CDR3 is TGTGCCAGCTCACCACGGTTGAACAGGGGCGACACTGAAGCTTTCTTT.

Details on this clone: The same CDR3 can be traced to other DNA sequences in this sample. The rearrangement joins TRBV5-1 to TRBJ2-5; tentatively, D is TRBD2 (5 bases). V lost 1 base and J lost 4, with 8 bases in between. CDR1 SGHRS and CDR2 YFSETQ come from the germline V gene. This CDR3 spans 13 amino acids. The CDR3 sequence is CASSLSGGETQYF. CDR3 in DNA: TGCGCCAGCAGCTTGTCTGGAGGAGAGACCCAGTACTTC.

The chain employs TRBV3-1 (or the pseudogene TRBV3-2) and TRBJ1-2, with D possibly matching TRBD1 (6 bases). The CDR3 is 15 amino acids. CDR1 and CDR2 from the germline V gene are LGHDT and YNNKEL (reference sequence). The V end was cut by 4 bases, the J end by 3 bases, with 15 bases between. The CDR3 sequence: CASSLEGAGDYGYTF. CDR3 coding DNA: TGTGCCAGCAGCCTCGAAGGGGCAGGGGACTATGGCTACACCTTC.

J is TRBJ2-7 and V is TRBV7-6; perhaps TRBD1 as D (5 bases). The CDR3 covers 14 residues. V lost 1 base and J lost 0, with 7 bases in between. Germline CDR1 SGHVS, CDR2 FNYEAQ. CDR3 sequence reads: CASSLDRTSYEQYF. The DNA for the CDR3 is TGTGCCAGCAGCTTAGACAGGACCTCCTACGAGCAGTACTTC.

The V and J genes are TRBV5-1 and TRBJ1-4, with 8 bases fitting TRBD1. Per the germline V gene, CDR1 is SGHRS and CDR2 is YFSETQ. The V and J ends lost 0 bases and 7 bases, in that order; junction bases with no gene match: 2. This CDR3 contains 14 residues. The CDR3 loop reads CASSLEGQGEKLFF. The CDR3 DNA sequence: TGCGCCAGCAGCTTGGAAGGACAGGGTGAAAAACTGTTTTTT.

V usage is TRBV5-4 and J usage is TRBJ2-5; a possible D gene is TRBD2 (6 bases). The germline V and J ends were trimmed by 3 bases and 5 bases, with 8 bases remaining between them. This CDR3 has 12 residues. Germline-derived CDR1 and CDR2 are SGHNT and YYREEE (reference sequence). The DNA of the CDR3 is TGTGCCAGCAGCTGGGACTTCGAGACCCAGTACTTC. Translation: CASSWDFETQYF.

On this clone: In the same sample, other DNA sequences code for this CDR3. The rearrangement uses TRBV6-5 and TRBJ2-1; 12 nucleotides agree with TRBD2. The CDR3 has 14 amino acids. The trim removed 5 bases at V and 5 bases at J, leaving 1 base unmatched. Germline V gene lookup returns CDR1 MNHEY and CDR2 SVGAGI. The CDR3 loop is CASSRTSGNNEQFF. CDR3 in DNA: TGTGCCAGCAGTCGGACTAGCGGGAACAATGAGCAGTTCTTC.

The chain links TRBV30 to TRBJ2-1; 7 nucleotides align to TRBD2. V was pared by 0 bases and J by 9 bases, with 5 bases of the junction left unmatched. Germline assignment: CDR1 GTSNPN and CDR2 SVGIG (reference sequence). This CDR3 has 13 residues. CDR3 sequence reads: CAWSVGEGTEQFF. In DNA, the CDR3 is TGTGCCTGGAGTGTAGGGGAGGGGACTGAGCAGTTCTTC.

This rearrangement joins TRBV28 to TRBJ1-1; D is unclear. The CDR3 sequence is 13 residues long. CDR1 and CDR2 from the germline V gene are MDHEN and SYDVKM. Trimming took 10 bases from V and 4 from J, leaving 16 bases between them. The CDR3 loop reads CATLTASGTEAFF. CDR3 DNA sequence: TGTGCCACCTTAACGGCCTCAGGCACTGAAGCTTTCTTT. The full variable domain, its missing parts supplied by reference TRBV28 and TRBJ1-1, is DVKVTQSSRYLVKRTGEKVFLECVQDMDHENMFWYRQDPGLGLRLIYFSYDVKMKEKGDIPEGYSVSREKKERFSLILESASTNQTSMYLCATLTASGTEAFFGQGTRLTVV.

This rearrangement joins TRBV4-3 to TRBJ2-2, with D possibly being TRBD1 (5 bases). The CDR3 runs to 16 residues. Looked up from germline, CDR1 is LGHNA and CDR2 is YSLEER. V was shortened by 4 bases and J by 2 bases, with 14 bases between the two germline ends. CDR3 protein: CASSRPRQGNTGELFF. The CDR3 DNA reads as TGCGCCAGCAGCCGTCCGAGGCAGGGCAACACCGGGGAGCTGTTTTTT.

The chain employs TRBV5-1 and TRBJ1-1, with D perhaps matching TRBD1 (6 bases). Germline V gene lookup returns CDR1 SGHRS and CDR2 YFSETQ. The CDR3 totals 15 residues. V lost 3 bases, J lost 6 bases, and 18 bases lay in between. The DNA for the CDR3 is TGCGCCAGCAGCTCACAGGGATCTCTGGTCGCTGAAGCTTTCTTT. This codes for CASSSQGSLVAEAFF.